The 25 T cell receptor beta chains below come from one sample, sequenced in a study of T cells in Graves' hyperthyroidism and ophthalmopathy. There were TCR beta CDR3 regions amplified from RNA transcripts. The TCR CDR3 was amplified in a first-round RT-PCR using the HTBI primer set. TCRdb processed the multiplex PCR reads anew with MiXCR; each CDR3 protein has one entry. The top ten hold 50% of the sample, which has under 250,000 distinct CDR3 sequences, approximately 17% seen once. The sample consisted of blood. The receptors shown here come from a man aged 50-59 years with Graves' hyperthyroidism.

This clonotype was counted only a few times. The V and J genes are TRBV20-1 and TRBJ2-7, with D possibly TRBD1 on 6 matching bases. V lost 5 bases and J lost 4, with 12 bases in between. Germline CDR1 and CDR2: DFQATT and SNEGSKA (reference sequence). This CDR3 has 12 amino acids. The CDR3, as DNA: TGCAGTGCTTCTCTGGACAGTTACGAGCAGTACTTC. Its protein is CSASLDSYEQYF.

This clonotype was seen a few times. The chain recombines TRBV6-1 with TRBJ2-7; D might be TRBD2 (6 bases). Germline V gives CDR1 MNHNS, CDR2 SASEGT. V gave up 1 base and J gave up 2 bases, with 12 bases separating them. CDR3 length: 15 residues. DNA for the CDR3: TGTGCCAGCAGTGAAGATGGGACTGGCCCCTACGAGCAGTACTTC. Translated, it gives CASSEDGTGPYEQYF.

The CDR3 loop is CASSNWDREYTEAFF. The CDR3 DNA reads as TGTGCCAGCAGCAATTGGGACAGGGAATACACTGAAGCTTTCTTT. This chain joins TRBV3-1 and TRBJ1-1, with 9 bases that match TRBD1. The germline V gene encodes CDR1 LGHDT and CDR2 YNNKEL (reference sequence). V shed 5 bases, J shed 3 bases, and the junction held 7 bases outside the gene matches. This CDR3 has 15 amino acids. Filled out from reference TRBV3-1 and TRBJ1-1, the complete variable domain reads DTAVSQTPKYLVTQMGNDKSIKCEQNLGHDTMYWYKQDSKKFLKIMFSYNNKELIINETVPNRFSPKSPDKAHLNLHINSLELGDSAVYFCASSNWDREYTEAFFGQGTRLTVV.

This clonotype was seen only a few times. The chain couples TRBV10-2 to TRBJ2-7; tentatively, D is TRBD2 (5 bases). The V end was cut by 0 bases, the J end by 3 bases, with 9 bases between. The CDR3 loop spans 14 amino acids. Germline CDR1 and CDR2: WSHSY and SAAADI. CDR3 DNA sequence: TGCGCCAGCAGTGAGTCGACGGGGAACTACGAGCAGTACTTC. Translating gives CASSESTGNYEQYF.

This clonotype was seen ten or more times. For the CDR3, the DNA is TGTGCCAGCAGTAGATTAGCGGGAGGGCCTCTGAATGAGCAGTTCTTC. Translating it yields CASSRLAGGPLNEQFF. The chain combines TRBV7-3 with TRBJ2-1, with 11 bases lining up with TRBD2. V shed 6 bases and J 7 bases; nucleotides not matched to a gene: 11. This CDR3 has 16 residues. Germline loops: CDR1 SGHTA, CDR2 FQGTGA.

This clonotype was seen at least ten times. The chain carries TRBV7-2 and TRBJ1-6; no clear D. Trimming took off 2 bases at V and 12 bases at J, with 14 bases between the two ends. CDR3 size: 14 residues. Germline V gene data show CDR1 as SGHTA and CDR2 as FQGNSA. Here the CDR3 reads CASSLNSPGLPLHF. CDR3 DNA sequence: TGTGCCAGCAGCTTAAACTCCCCGGGATTACCCCTCCACTTT.

This clonotype was counted a single time. The chain joins TRBV6-1 to TRBJ2-1; TRBD2 agrees at 9 bases. Trimming at V came to 7 bases and at J to 6 bases, leaving 7 bases not matched to a gene. This CDR3 is 14 amino acids long. The V gene's germline CDR1 is MNHNS and CDR2 SASEGT. The chain's CDR3 is CASKAGLALNEQFF. CDR3 DNA sequence: TGTGCCAGCAAGGCGGGACTAGCCCTCAATGAGCAGTTCTTC.

The chain couples TRBV9 to TRBJ2-1, with D tentatively TRBD2 (5 bases). The V and J ends lost 6 bases and 0 bases respectively, with 13 bases between them. The CDR3 totals 15 residues. Germline V gene lookup returns CDR1 SGDLS and CDR2 YYNGEE. The CDR3 protein is CASTEGSTSYNEQFF. CDR3 coding DNA: TGTGCCAGCACCGAAGGGAGTACCTCCTACAATGAGCAGTTCTTC.

The chain is built from TRBV29-1 and TRBJ2-3; no clear D gene. Deletions cut 2 bases from V and 5 bases from J, with 11 bases between. The length of the CDR3 is 13 residues. Germline CDR1 reads SQVTM; CDR2 reads ANQGSEA. The CDR3 sequence: CSVEYGLGDTQYF. The CDR3 DNA reads TGCAGCGTTGAATACGGCCTCGGAGATACGCAGTATTTT.

This clonotype was observed many times. The V call is TRBV7-2, the J call TRBJ2-7; 8 bases fit TRBD1. The germline CDR1 and CDR2 sequences are SGHTA and FQGNSA. There are 14 residues in the CDR3. The V and J ends lost 5 bases and 4 bases, in that order; junction bases with no gene match: 7. The CDR3 reads CASSRGQGYYEQYF. CDR3 coding DNA: TGTGCCAGCAGCCGTGGACAGGGATATTACGAGCAGTACTTC.

This chain links TRBV25-1 with TRBJ2-1; D is unclear. Deletions cut 3 bases from V and 0 bases from J, with 15 bases between. The CDR3 is made up of 17 amino acids. Per the germline V gene, CDR1 is MGHDK and CDR2 is SYGVNS. CDR3: CASSDRLRASSYNEQFF. CDR3 in DNA: TGTGCCAGCAGTGACCGGCTTAGGGCCTCCTCCTACAATGAGCAGTTCTTC.

This clonotype appeared many times. The chain carries TRBV28 and TRBJ2-7; tentative D call: TRBD2 (6 bases). The CDR3 has 14 residues. V lost 10 bases and J 4 bases, leaving 20 bases between the germline ends. Germline values: CDR1 MDHEN, CDR2 SYDVKM. CDR3 nucleotide sequence: TGTGCCACCATCGGTGGGGGGACGGGGTACGAGCAGTACTTC. Translating it yields CATIGGGTGYEQYF.

This clonotype is large in the sample. The V and J genes are TRBV28 and TRBJ2-3, with TRBD2 matching 12 bases. J gave up 4 bases and V 6 bases, and 14 bases lay outside the gene matches. Germline V gene lookup returns CDR1 MDHEN and CDR2 SYDVKM. The CDR3 loop spans 18 amino acids. In DNA form, the CDR3 reads TGTGCCAGCAGCTTCCAATTGACTAGCGGGAGTAGCGCAGATACGCAGTATTTT. It encodes CASSFQLTSGSSADTQYF.

The chain recombines TRBV7-9 with TRBJ2-2; 7 bases agree with TRBD2. The CDR3 is 15 amino acids. Germline V gene lookup returns CDR1 SEHNR and CDR2 FQNEAQ (reference sequence). The V gene end was trimmed by 5 bases and the J gene end by 2 bases; junction bases not matched to a gene: 5. The CDR3 nucleotides are TGTGCCAGCAGCCTGGCTAGCGGAAACACCGGGGAGCTGTTTTTT. Amino acids: CASSLASGNTGELFF.

In this sample, this clonotype turned up many times. The V and J genes are TRBV28 and TRBJ2-3; D gene unclear. Germline assignment: CDR1 MDHEN and CDR2 SYDVKM. CDR3 length equals 14 residues. The V gene lost 6 bases and the J gene lost 1 base, with 11 bases spanning the gap. CDR3 in amino acids: CASSGRRGTDTQYF. The CDR3 DNA is TGTGCCAGCAGCGGACGTAGAGGCACAGATACGCAGTATTTT. Looking up the rest from reference TRBV28 and TRBJ2-3 gives the full variable domain: DVKVTQSSRYLVKRTGEKVFLECVQDMDHENMFWYRQDPGLGLRLIYFSYDVKMKEKGDIPEGYSVSREKKERFSLILESASTNQTSMYLCASSGRRGTDTQYFGPGTRLTVL.

This clonotype occurred a few times. This rearrangement joins TRBV3-1 to TRBJ2-1; a weak D match, TRBD2 (5 bases). Trimming pared 4 bases from V and 5 bases from J, leaving 12 bases between. This CDR3 is built from 14 residues. Germline values: CDR1 LGHDT, CDR2 YNNKEL (reference sequence). CDR3 in amino acids: CASSPQSGNNEQFF. As DNA, the CDR3 is TGTGCCAGCAGCCCCCAGAGCGGAAACAATGAGCAGTTCTTC.

This sequence joins TRBV19 and TRBJ2-1; 15 nucleotides agree with TRBD2. The CDR3 has 19 amino acids. Germline loops: CDR1 LNHDA, CDR2 SQIVND (reference sequence). J lost 4 bases, V lost 5 bases, and 12 bases had no gene match. DNA for the CDR3: TGTGCCAGTAGTCCCAGCCCAGGACTAGCGGGAGGGAATTACAATGAGCAGTTCTTC. Encoded protein: CASSPSPGLAGGNYNEQFF. Full variable domain (outside the CDR3, taken from reference TRBV19 and TRBJ2-1): DGGITQSPKYLFRKEGQNVTLSCEQNLNHDAMYWYRQDPGQGLRLIYYSQIVNDFQKGDIAEGYSVSREKKESFPLTVTSAQKNPTAFYLCASSPSPGLAGGNYNEQFFGPGTRLTVL.

This clonotype was seen a few times. This chain uses TRBV5-1 with TRBJ2-2, with a tentative D call TRBD2 (6 bases). The V gene lost 3 bases and the J gene lost 6 bases, with 21 bases spanning the gap. The germline V gene encodes CDR1 SGHRS and CDR2 YFSETQ. The CDR3 is 17 amino acids. The CDR3 loop is CASSSGLEGPSSGELFF. CDR3 DNA: TGCGCCAGCAGCTCCGGCTTGGAGGGGCCCTCTTCCGGGGAGCTGTTTTTT.

This clonotype was counted ten times or more. The chain has TRBV20-1 and TRBJ2-1; the match to TRBD2 covers 13 bases. The ends lost 5 bases at V and 4 bases at J; junction bases unmatched: 2. Per the germline V gene, CDR1 is DFQATT and CDR2 is SNEGSKA (reference sequence). The CDR3 extends over 14 amino acids. CDR3 region: CSARLAGGYNEQFF. The CDR3 nucleotides are TGCAGTGCTCGACTAGCGGGGGGATACAATGAGCAGTTCTTC.

The rearrangement links TRBV29-1 to TRBJ2-7, with D unclear. The germline V and J ends were trimmed by 4 bases and 2 bases, with 12 bases remaining between them. CDR3 length equals 13 residues. CDR1 is SQVTM, CDR2 ANQGSEA, per germline. The CDR3 DNA follows: TGCAGCGTTGTTGTCGTCGGCACCTACGAGCAGTACTTC. Translated, it gives CSVVVVGTYEQYF.

CDR3 bases: TGTGCCACTCAATTAAGGGGGAACACTGAAGCTTTCTTT. As protein: CATQLRGNTEAFF. V usage is TRBV12-3 or TRBV12-4 and J usage is TRBJ1-1, with D possibly TRBD1 on 5 matching bases. The V and J ends lost 10 bases and 1 base respectively, with 13 bases between them. This CDR3 region has 13 residues.

Concerning this clonotype itself: This may be a read error, as it is one base from a much larger clone. The chain combines TRBV7-8 with TRBJ2-5; tentatively, D is TRBD2 (5 bases). This CDR3 comprises 14 residues. Germline V gene data show CDR1 as SGHVS and CDR2 as FQNEAQ. CDR3 nucleotide sequence: TGTACCAGCAGTCCCGCCGGGATGGGGGAGACCCAGTACTTC. Amino acid sequence: CTSSPAGMGETQYF.

This clonotype appeared many times. The chain employs TRBV5-1 and TRBJ1-1; TRBD1 matches at 8 bases. CDR3 size: 13 residues. The trim removed 2 bases at V and 7 bases at J, leaving 4 bases unmatched. Germline values: CDR1 SGHRS, CDR2 YFSETQ. CDR3 bases: TGCGCCAGCAGCTTACAGGGGGGGGGTGAAGCTTTCTTT. Translation gives CASSLQGGGEAFF.

This clonotype was found a few times. The chain links TRBV4-1 to TRBJ1-1; TRBD1 is a possible D gene (5 bases). The CDR3 is 15 amino acids. Germline V gene data show CDR1 as MGHRA and CDR2 as YSYEKL. Trimming removed 6 bases from V and 10 bases from J, with 24 bases in between. CDR3 DNA: TGCGCCAGCAGTCGCACCAGCCTCGAGGGGCAGACAGCTTTCTTT. It is translated as CASSRTSLEGQTAFF.

V and J are TRBV4-1 and TRBJ2-3; D uncertain. In germline, CDR1 is MGHRA, CDR2 YSYEKL. The CDR3 consists of 12 residues. Trimming took off 8 bases at V and 0 bases at J, with 6 bases between the two ends. CDR3 sequence: CASPESTDTQYF. CDR3 sequence (DNA): TGCGCCAGCCCGGAAAGCACAGATACGCAGTATTTT.